This TCR beta chain was obtained from a study of control samples from healthy donors and cancer patients. The assay was immunoSEQ multiplex PCR, and TCRdb's table has in-frame clones only and misses some. The table includes 400,000 to 500,000 clones, more than 80% detected once. Trimming took 5 bases from V and 5 from J; bases not matched to a gene: 8. The length of the CDR3 is 14 residues. Germline CDR1 is LNHDA and CDR2 is SQIVND (reference sequence). This clonotype was sampled from a man in his forties or fifties with head and neck cancer. The specimen was PBMCs. V gene TRBV19 combines with J gene TRBJ1-1; 7 bases are shared with TRBD1. The CDR3 loop reads CASSPDRVETEAFF. Written as DNA, the CDR3 is TGTGCCAGTAGTCCCGACAGGGTTGAGACTGAAGCTTTCTTT.